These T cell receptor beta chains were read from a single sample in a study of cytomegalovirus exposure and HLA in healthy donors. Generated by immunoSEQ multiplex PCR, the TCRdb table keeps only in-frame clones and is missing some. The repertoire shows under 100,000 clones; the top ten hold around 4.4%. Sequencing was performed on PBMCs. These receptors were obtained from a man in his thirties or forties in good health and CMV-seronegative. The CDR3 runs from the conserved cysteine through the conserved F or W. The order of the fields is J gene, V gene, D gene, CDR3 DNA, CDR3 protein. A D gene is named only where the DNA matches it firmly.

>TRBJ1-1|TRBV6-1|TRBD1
TGTGCCAGCAGAATGCAGGGGGCAACTGAAGCTTTCTTT
CASRMQGATEAFF
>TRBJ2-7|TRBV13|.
TGTGCCAGCAGCTTAGCAGGGTTCGAGCAGTACTTC
CASSLAGFEQYF
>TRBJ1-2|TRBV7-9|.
TGTGCCAGCAGCTTAAGGAGGGGCCCTTATGGCTACACCTTC
CASSLRRGPYGYTF
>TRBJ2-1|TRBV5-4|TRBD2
TGTGCCAGCAGCTTGGAGGGACTAGAGGGTGAGCAGTTCTTC
CASSLEGLEGEQFF
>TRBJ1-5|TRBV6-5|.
TGTGCCAGCCGCGCGGGGGGGGCGCATAATCAGCCCCAGCATTTT
CASRAGGAHNQPQHF
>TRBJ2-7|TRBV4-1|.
TGCGCCAGCAGCAAGGGACTCCTTTTCCCCTGGGAGCAGTACTTC
CASSKGLLFPWEQYF
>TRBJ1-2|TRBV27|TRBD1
TGTGCCAGCAGTCCGGCCATGAGGGACAGGGTTCTCCATGGCTACACCTTC
CASSPAMRDRVLHGYTF
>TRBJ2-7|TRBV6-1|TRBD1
TGTGCCAGCAGTGAGGGACAGGCAAGCTCCTACGAGCAGTACTTC
CASSEGQASSYEQYF
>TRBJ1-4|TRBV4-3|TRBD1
TGCGCCAGCAGCCAAGATACAGGGGCAGGTGAAAAACTGTTTTTT
CASSQDTGAGEKLFF
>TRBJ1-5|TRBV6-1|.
TGTGCCAGCAGTGCCCTTTCGGAGCAGCCCCAGCATTTT
CASSALSEQPQHF
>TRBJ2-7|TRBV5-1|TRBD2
TGCGCCAGCAGCTTGTCGGCAAAGCGGGGCTCCTACGAGCAGTACTTC
CASSLSAKRGSYEQYF
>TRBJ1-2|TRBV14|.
TGTGCCAGCAGCCAAGTTGTTAGGGGCGGTGGCTACACCTTC
CASSQVVRGGGYTF
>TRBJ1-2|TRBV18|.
TGTGCCAGCTCACCCGACAGTCTCTATGGCTACACCTTC
CASSPDSLYGYTF
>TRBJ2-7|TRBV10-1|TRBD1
TGCGCCAGCAGTGACCCGGACAGGGGAAAGTACTTC
CASSDPDRGKYF
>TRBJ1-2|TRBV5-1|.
TGCGCCAGCAGCTTGGCAGGTCGCAACTATGGCTACACCTTC
CASSLAGRNYGYTF
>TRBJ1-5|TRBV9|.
TGTGCCAGCAGCGTAGAATTCGGACAGAGAGATAGCAATCAGCCCCAGCATTTT
CASSVEFGQRDSNQPQHF
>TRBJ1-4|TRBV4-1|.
TGCGCCAGCAGCCTTTCCCCTGGACAGAGTAATGAAAAACTGTTTTTT
CASSLSPGQSNEKLFF
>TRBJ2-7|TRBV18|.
TGTGCCAGCTCACCAAGGCAGGGCACTTACGAGCAGTACTTC
CASSPRQGTYEQYF
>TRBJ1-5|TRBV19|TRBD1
TGTGCCAGTAGTGGGGACAGGGGAAAGGAGCCCCAGCATTTT
CASSGDRGKEPQHF
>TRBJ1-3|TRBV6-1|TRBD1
TGTGCCAGCAGTTCTGACAGGGTTTATGGAAACACCATATATTTT
CASSSDRVYGNTIYF